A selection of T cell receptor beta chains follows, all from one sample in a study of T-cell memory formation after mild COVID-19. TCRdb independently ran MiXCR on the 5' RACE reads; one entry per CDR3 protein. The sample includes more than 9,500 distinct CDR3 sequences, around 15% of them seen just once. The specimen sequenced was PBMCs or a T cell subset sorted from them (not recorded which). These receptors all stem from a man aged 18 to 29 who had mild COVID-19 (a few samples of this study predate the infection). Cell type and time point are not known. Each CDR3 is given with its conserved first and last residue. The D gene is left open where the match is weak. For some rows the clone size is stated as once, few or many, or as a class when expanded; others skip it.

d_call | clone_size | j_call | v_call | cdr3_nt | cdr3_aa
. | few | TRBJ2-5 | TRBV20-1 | TGCAGTGCCGCCGGATACGAAGAGACCCAGTACTTC | CSAAGYEETQYF
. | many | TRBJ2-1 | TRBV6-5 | TGTGCCAGCAGTTACAGGGGCACGGACAATGAGCAGTTCTTC | CASSYRGTDNEQFF
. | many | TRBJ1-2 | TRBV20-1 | TGCAGTGCTAGAGAGTCAGGGCGAGTTAGCTATGGCTACACCTTC | CSARESGRVSYGYTF
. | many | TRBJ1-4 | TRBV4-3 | TGCGCCAGCAGCCAAGATAAGCCTCTGCGGAGAGAGGATGAAAAACTGTTTTTT | CASSQDKPLRREDEKLFF
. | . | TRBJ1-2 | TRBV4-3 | TGCGCCAGCAGCCAAGAGATCGGCGGAGGGAACTATGGCTACACCTTC | CASSQEIGGGNYGYTF
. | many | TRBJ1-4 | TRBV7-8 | TGTGCCAGCAGCTTAGAAGGGTGGGGCCGAGGGCTGTTTTTT | CASSLEGWGRGLFF
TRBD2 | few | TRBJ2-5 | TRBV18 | TGTGCCAGCTCACCAGGGGCGCGGGGGGCCGTCGACTTC | CASSPGARGAVDF
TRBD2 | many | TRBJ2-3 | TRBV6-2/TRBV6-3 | TGTGCCAGCAGCTGGGGGGGACTGATGCATACGCAGTATTTT | CASSWGGLMHTQYF
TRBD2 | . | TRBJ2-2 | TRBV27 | TGTGCCAGCAGCCCCCTGGGGGGGAGCACCGGGGAGCTGTTTTTT | CASSPLGGSTGELFF
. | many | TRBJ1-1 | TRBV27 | TGTGCCAGCAGCTTAGGGTTTCAGAACACTGAAGCTTTCTTT | CASSLGFQNTEAFF
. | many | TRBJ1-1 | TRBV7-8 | TGTGCCAGCAACCCACTGGGGGGCACTGAAGCTTTCTTT | CASNPLGGTEAFF
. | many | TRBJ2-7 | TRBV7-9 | TGTGCCAGCAGCTCAGCAGGGAGATCCTACGAGCAGTACTTC | CASSSAGRSYEQYF
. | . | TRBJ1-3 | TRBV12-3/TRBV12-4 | TGTGCCAGCAGCAACACAGGGATTCGGGGAAACACCATATATTTT | CASSNTGIRGNTIYF
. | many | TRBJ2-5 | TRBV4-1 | TGCGCCAGCAGCCTGGGCCTCGGAGAGACCCAGTACTTC | CASSLGLGETQYF
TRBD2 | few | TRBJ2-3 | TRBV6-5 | TGTGCCAGCAGTTACCGTTTAGCGGGGGTTAGGCCCACAGATACGCAGTATTTT | CASSYRLAGVRPTDTQYF
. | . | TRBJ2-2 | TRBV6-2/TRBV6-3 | TGTGCCAGCAGACAACCTTACGTGAACACCGGGGAGCTGTTTTTT | CASRQPYVNTGELFF
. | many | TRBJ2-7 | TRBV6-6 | TGTGCCAGTCAGGGCCCTTCCTACGAGCAGTACTTC | CASQGPSYEQYF
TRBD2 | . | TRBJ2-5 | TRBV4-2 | TGTGCCAGCAGCGAACTAGCGGGGGCCCAAGAGACCCAGTACTTC | CASSELAGAQETQYF
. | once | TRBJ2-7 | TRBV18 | TGTGCCAGCTCACCAGGCCACGGGTCCTACGAGCAGTACTTC | CASSPGHGSYEQYF
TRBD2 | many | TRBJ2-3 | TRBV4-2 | TGTGCCAGCAGCTCTAGCGGCAGCACAGATACGCAGTATTTT | CASSSSGSTDTQYF
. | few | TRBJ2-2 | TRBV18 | TGTGCCAGCTCTCCCGACCCACCCGGGGAGCTGTTTTTT | CASSPDPPGELFF
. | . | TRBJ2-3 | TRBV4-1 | TGCGCCAGCAGTCAGCAGGGGTTGGGCACAGATACGCAGTATTTT | CASSQQGLGTDTQYF
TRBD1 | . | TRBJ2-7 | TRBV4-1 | TGCGCCAGCAGCCGAGGTGGGGGTGGACAGGGTCTCTACGAGCAGTACTTC | CASSRGGGGQGLYEQYF
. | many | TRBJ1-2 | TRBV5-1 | TGCGCCAGCAGCCTGTTATCGTTGCCCTATGGCTACACCTTC | CASSLLSLPYGYTF
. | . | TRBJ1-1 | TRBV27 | TGTGCCAGCAGCTTACTGGGCCTCGGCGGCACTGAAGCTTTCTTT | CASSLLGLGGTEAFF
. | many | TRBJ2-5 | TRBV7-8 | TGTGCCAGCAGCTTATTAGCGGTGATCCAGTACTTC | CASSLLAVIQYF
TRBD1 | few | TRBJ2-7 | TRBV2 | TGTGCCAGCAGTGAGATGACAGGGCCCTACGAGCAGTACTTC | CASSEMTGPYEQYF
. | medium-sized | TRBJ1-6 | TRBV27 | TGTGCCAGCAGTCAGGGTGGGGTTACGCCCCTCCACTTT | CASSQGGVTPLHF
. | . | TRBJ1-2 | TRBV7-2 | TGTGCCAGCAGCCCTCAGGGCGCTAACTATGGCTACACCTTC | CASSPQGANYGYTF
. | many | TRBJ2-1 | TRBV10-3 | TGTGCCATCAGGTGGACAAATGAGCAGTTCTTC | CAIRWTNEQFF